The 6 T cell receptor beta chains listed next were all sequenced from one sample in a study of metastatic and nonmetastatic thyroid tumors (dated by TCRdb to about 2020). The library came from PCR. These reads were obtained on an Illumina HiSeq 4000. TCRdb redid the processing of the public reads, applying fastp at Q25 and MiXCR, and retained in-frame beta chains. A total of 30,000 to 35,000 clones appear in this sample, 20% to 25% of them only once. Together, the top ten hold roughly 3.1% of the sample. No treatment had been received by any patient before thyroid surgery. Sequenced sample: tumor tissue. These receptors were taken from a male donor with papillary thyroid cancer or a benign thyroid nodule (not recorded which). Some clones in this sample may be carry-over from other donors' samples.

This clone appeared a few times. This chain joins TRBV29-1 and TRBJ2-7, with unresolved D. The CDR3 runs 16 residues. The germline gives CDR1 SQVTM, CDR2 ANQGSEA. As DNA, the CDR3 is TGCAGTGTGTTAAGGCGCAATACCTGGATATACTACGAGCAGTACTTC. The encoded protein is CSVLRRNTWIYYEQYF.

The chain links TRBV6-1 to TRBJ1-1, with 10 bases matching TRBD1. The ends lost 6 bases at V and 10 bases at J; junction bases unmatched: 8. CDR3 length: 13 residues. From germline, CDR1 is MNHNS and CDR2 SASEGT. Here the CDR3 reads CASRRTGGDSAFF. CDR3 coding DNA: TGTGCCAGCAGACGGACAGGGGGAGATTCAGCTTTCTTT.

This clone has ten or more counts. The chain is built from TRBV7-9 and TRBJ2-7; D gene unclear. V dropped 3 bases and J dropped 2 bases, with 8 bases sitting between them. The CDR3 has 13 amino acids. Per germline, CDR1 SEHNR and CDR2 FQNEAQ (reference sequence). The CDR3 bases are TGTGCCAGCAGCTTCTCAGACCCCTACGAGCAGTACTTC. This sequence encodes CASSFSDPYEQYF.

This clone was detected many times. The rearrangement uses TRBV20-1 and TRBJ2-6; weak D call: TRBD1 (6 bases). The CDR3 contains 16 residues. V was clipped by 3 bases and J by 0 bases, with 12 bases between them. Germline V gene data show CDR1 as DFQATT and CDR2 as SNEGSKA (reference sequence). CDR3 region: CSASQGKSSGANVLTF. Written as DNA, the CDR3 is TGCAGTGCTAGTCAGGGGAAGAGCTCTGGGGCCAACGTCCTGACTTTC.

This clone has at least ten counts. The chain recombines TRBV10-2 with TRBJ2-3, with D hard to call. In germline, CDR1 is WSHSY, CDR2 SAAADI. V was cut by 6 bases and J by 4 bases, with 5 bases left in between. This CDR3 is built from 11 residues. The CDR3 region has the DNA TGCGCCAGCAGCACCTCAGATACGCAGTATTTT. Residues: CASSTSDTQYF.

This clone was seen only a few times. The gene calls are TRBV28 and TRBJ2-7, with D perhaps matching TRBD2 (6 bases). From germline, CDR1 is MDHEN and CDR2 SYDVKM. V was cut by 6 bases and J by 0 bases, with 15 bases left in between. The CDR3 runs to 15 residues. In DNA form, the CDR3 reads TGTGCCAGCAGCCGCGGAGGGGTGGCCTCCTACGAGCAGTACTTC. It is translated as CASSRGGVASYEQYF.